This is a list of T cell receptor beta chains from one sample in a study of cytomegalovirus exposure and HLA in healthy donors. Profiled with immunoSEQ multiplex PCR; TCRdb holds only in-frame clones, not every one. The data contain around 100,000 clones, about 77% of them singletons. Sequencing input: PBMCs. Receptor source: a male donor in good health and CMV-seropositive. CDR3s include the opening cysteine and the closing phenylalanine or tryptophan. D genes are given only for firm matches. Size values are once, few and many counts, or a class for expanded clones, and some rows have none.

J,D,V,size,CDR3,DNA
TRBJ2-1,TRBD2,TRBV27,NA,CASSFRLAVSYNEQFF,TGTGCCAGCAGTTTCCGTCTAGCGGTCTCCTACAATGAGCAGTTCTTC
TRBJ2-3,TRBD2,TRBV19,NA,CASIGGPLAGGASTDTQYF,TGTGCCAGTATAGGGGGACCACTAGCGGGGGGCGCCTCCACAGATACGCAGTATTTT
TRBJ1-6,NA,TRBV6-5,NA,CASSYSTRGPLHF,TGTGCCAGCAGTTACTCTACCCGGGGGCCCCTCCACTTT
TRBJ2-1,TRBD1,TRBV7-8,NA,CASSMGQSYNEQFF,TGTGCCAGCAGCATGGGACAGAGCTACAATGAGCAGTTCTTC
TRBJ2-1,TRBD2,TRBV7-9,NA,CASSQTRLAGRGYEQFF,TGTGCCAGCAGCCAAACCCGACTAGCGGGACGGGGGTATGAGCAGTTCTTC
TRBJ2-7,TRBD2,TRBV7-9,NA,CASSPTSGGSYSYEQYF,TGTGCCAGCAGCCCCACTAGCGGAGGGTCCTACTCCTACGAGCAGTACTTC
TRBJ2-7,TRBD1,TRBV28,NA,CASSSPGTGSSHEQYF,TGTGCCAGCAGTTCGCCTGGGACAGGGTCTTCGCACGAGCAGTACTTC
TRBJ2-7,NA,TRBV27,NA,CASSLAGSSYEQYF,TGTGCCAGCAGTTTGGCGGGCAGTTCTTACGAGCAGTACTTC
TRBJ2-6,NA,TRBV27,NA,CASSLQRPSGANVLTF,TGTGCCAGCAGTTTACAGCGGCCCTCTGGGGCCAACGTCCTGACTTTC
TRBJ1-1,NA,TRBV4-1,NA,CASSEAGNTEAFF,TGCGCCAGCAGCGAGGCGGGGAACACTGAAGCTTTCTTT
TRBJ2-3,TRBD2,TRBV25-1,few,CASSEFSLAGTQYF,TGTGCCAGCAGTGAATTCTCCCTAGCGGGTACGCAGTATTTT
TRBJ2-1,TRBD1,TRBV27,NA,CASSLIFEDGTGRYNEQFF,TGTGCCAGCAGTTTAATCTTTGAGGACGGGACAGGGCGCTACAATGAGCAGTTCTTC
TRBJ2-5,NA,TRBV30,NA,CAWSFPVQETQYF,TGTGCCTGGAGTTTCCCTGTCCAAGAGACCCAGTACTTC
TRBJ2-1,NA,TRBV5-6,few,CASSLVDRVGSNEQFF,TGTGCCAGCAGCTTGGTTGATAGGGTAGGGAGCAATGAGCAGTTCTTC
TRBJ1-4,TRBD1,TRBV2,NA,CASRGDRGFEKLFF,TGTGCCAGCAGGGGGGACAGGGGATTTGAAAAACTGTTTTTT
TRBJ2-7,NA,TRBV4-1,NA,CASSLQGGSYEQYF,TGCGCCAGCAGCCTTCAGGGGGGAAGCTACGAGCAGTACTTC
TRBJ1-1,TRBD1,TRBV7-3,NA,CASSQQGAGVTNTEAFF,TGTGCCAGCAGCCAACAGGGGGCAGGAGTGACGAACACTGAAGCTTTCTTT
TRBJ1-3,NA,TRBV30,NA,CAWNNRRSGNTIYF,TGTGCCTGGAACAACAGGCGTTCTGGAAACACCATATATTTT
TRBJ2-7,NA,TRBV27,NA,CASSPPGYEQYF,TGTGCCAGCAGTCCCCCCGGCTACGAGCAGTACTTC
TRBJ2-2,TRBD2,TRBV7-2,NA,CASSLGTSGGLGELFF,TGTGCCAGCAGCTTAGGGACTAGCGGGGGACTCGGGGAGCTGTTTTTT
TRBJ2-1,TRBD2,TRBV7-9,NA,CASTPREGRDNEQFF,TGTGCCAGCACCCCGCGGGAGGGGCGAGACAATGAGCAGTTCTTC
TRBJ2-1,NA,TRBV10-1,once,CASSDPSGSRNEQFF,TGCGCCAGCAGTGATCCTAGTGGGAGCCGTAATGAGCAGTTCTTC
TRBJ1-1,NA,TRBV28,few,CASSQSGLIEAFF,TGTGCCAGCAGCCAGTCAGGCTTAATTGAAGCTTTCTTT
TRBJ2-4,NA,TRBV2,NA,CASSESFSRPRGIQYF,TGTGCCAGCAGTGAAAGCTTCAGCCGGCCGCGAGGCATTCAGTACTTC
TRBJ2-7,NA,TRBV7-2,once,CASSFQFNEQYF,TGTGCCAGCAGCTTTCAGTTTAACGAGCAGTACTTC
TRBJ1-1,TRBD1,TRBV7-8,NA,CASSFMTGSHEAFF,TGTGCCAGCAGCTTCATGACAGGGAGTCATGAAGCTTTCTTT
TRBJ2-7,NA,TRBV9,NA,CASSPGGSYEQYF,TGTGCCAGCAGCCCCGGGGGCTCCTACGAGCAGTACTTC
TRBJ2-7,TRBD2,TRBV28,once,CASSPGLAGRPYEQYF,TGTGCCAGCAGCCCGGGACTAGCGGGGCGACCCTACGAGCAGTACTTC
TRBJ2-4,TRBD1,TRBV5-1,few,CASSFGTGSNIQYF,TGCGCCAGCAGCTTCGGGACAGGGTCGAACATTCAGTACTTC
TRBJ1-1,NA,TRBV28,few,CASYTGGHVKAEAFF,TGTGCCAGCTACACCGGGGGGCACGTTAAGGCTGAAGCTTTCTTT
TRBJ2-7,TRBD1,TRBV11-2,NA,CASSAEQGYEQYF,TGTGCCAGCAGCGCCGAACAGGGGTACGAGCAGTACTTC
TRBJ2-1,NA,TRBV25-1,NA,CASRPLGANNEQFF,TGTGCCAGCAGGCCCCTGGGGGCCAACAATGAGCAGTTCTTC